This TCR beta chain was recovered during a study of blood T cell repertoires in COVID-19. Sequencing used immunoSEQ multiplex PCR; TCRdb keeps in-frame clones, though not all of them. The sample records 250,000 to 350,000 clones, 84% being singletons. This CDR3 has 14 residues. CDR1 is MDHEN, CDR2 SYDVKM, per germline. The junction had 12 bases not matched to a gene; V was cut back by 10 bases and J by 4 bases. The sample was peripheral blood. The chain employs TRBV28 and TRBJ2-7, with 8 bases matching TRBD2. This TCR derives from a human donor with COVID-19, enrolled during active disease. The donor label of this sample is uncertain. The CDR3 coding sequence is TGTGCCACCCGGCCCAGCGGGAGTGGGTACGAGCAGTACTTC. Its protein is CATRPSGSGYEQYF.